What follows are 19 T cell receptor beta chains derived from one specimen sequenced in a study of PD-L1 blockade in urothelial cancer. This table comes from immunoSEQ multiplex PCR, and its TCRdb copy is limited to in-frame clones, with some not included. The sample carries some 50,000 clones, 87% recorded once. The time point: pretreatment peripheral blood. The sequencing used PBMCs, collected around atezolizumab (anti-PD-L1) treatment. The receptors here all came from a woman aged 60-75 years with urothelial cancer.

CDR3 nucleotides: TGTGCCAGCAGTTACCCGGCAGGGTTTAATGAAAAACTGTTTTTT. Amino acid sequence: CASSYPAGFNEKLFF. This rearrangement joins TRBV6-6 to TRBJ1-4; TRBD1 might be the D (5 bases). The V gene's germline CDR1 is MNHNY and CDR2 SVGAGI (reference sequence). This CDR3 has 15 amino acids. V shed 2 bases and J shed 4 bases, with 11 bases lying between them.

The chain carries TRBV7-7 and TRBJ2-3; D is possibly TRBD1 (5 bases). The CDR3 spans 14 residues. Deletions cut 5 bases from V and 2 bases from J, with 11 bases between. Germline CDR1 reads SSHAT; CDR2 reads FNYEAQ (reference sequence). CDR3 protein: CASSPGISTDTQYF. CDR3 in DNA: TGTGCCAGCAGCCCAGGGATTTCCACAGATACGCAGTATTTT.

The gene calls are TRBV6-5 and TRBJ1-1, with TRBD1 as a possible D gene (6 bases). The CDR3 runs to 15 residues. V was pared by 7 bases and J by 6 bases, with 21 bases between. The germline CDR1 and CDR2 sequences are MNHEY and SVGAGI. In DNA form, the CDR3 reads TGTGCCAGCAACGACAGGTCCGAGATGGTCGCTGAAGCTTTCTTT. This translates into CASNDRSEMVAEAFF.

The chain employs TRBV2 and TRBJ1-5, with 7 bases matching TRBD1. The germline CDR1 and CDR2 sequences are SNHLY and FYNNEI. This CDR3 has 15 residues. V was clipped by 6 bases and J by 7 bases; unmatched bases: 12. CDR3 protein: CASSSNRGREQPQHF. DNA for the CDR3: TGTGCCAGCAGCAGCAACAGGGGCCGCGAACAGCCCCAGCATTTT. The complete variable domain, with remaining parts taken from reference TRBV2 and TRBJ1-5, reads EPEVTQTPSHQVTQMGQEVILRCVPISNHLYFYWYRQILGQKVEFLVSFYNNEISEKSEIFDDQFSVERPDGSNFTLKIRSTKLEDSAMYFCASSSNRGREQPQHFGDGTRLSIL.

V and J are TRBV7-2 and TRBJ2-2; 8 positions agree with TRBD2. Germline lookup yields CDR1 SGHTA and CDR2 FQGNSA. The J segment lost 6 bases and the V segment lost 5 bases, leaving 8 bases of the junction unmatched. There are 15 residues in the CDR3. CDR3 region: CASSLQRGPSGELFF. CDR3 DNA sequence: TGTGCCAGCAGCCTGCAGCGGGGGCCGTCCGGGGAGCTGTTTTTT. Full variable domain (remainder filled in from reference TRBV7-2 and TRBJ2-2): GAGVSQSPSNKVTEKGKDVELRCDPISGHTALYWYRQSLGQGLEFLIYFQGNSAPDKSGLPSDRFSAERTGGSVSTLTIQRTQQEDSAVYLCASSLQRGPSGELFFGEGSRLTVL.

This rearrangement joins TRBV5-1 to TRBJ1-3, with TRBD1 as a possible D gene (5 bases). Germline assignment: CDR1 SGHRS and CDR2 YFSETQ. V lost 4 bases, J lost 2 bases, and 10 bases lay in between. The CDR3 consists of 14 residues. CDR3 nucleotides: TGCGCCAGCAGCACCGGGGGGACTGGAAACACCATATATTTT. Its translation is CASSTGGTGNTIYF.

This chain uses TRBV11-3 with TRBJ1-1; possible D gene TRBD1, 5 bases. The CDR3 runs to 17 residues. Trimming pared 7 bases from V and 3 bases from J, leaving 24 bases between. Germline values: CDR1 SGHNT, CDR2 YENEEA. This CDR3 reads CASITGRDGLLYTEAFF. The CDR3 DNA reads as TGTGCCAGCATTACGGGGAGGGACGGATTGTTGTACACTGAAGCTTTCTTT.

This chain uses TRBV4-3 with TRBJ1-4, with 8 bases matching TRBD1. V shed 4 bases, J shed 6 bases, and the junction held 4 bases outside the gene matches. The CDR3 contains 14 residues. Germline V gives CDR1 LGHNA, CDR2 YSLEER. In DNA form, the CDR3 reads TGCGCCAGCAGCCCAGGGGGCGGAGATGAAAAACTGTTTTTT. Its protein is CASSPGGGDEKLFF.

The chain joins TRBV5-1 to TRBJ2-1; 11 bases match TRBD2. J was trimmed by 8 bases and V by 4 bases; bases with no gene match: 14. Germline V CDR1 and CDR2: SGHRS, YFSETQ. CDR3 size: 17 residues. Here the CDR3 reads CASSPFRSSGGADEQFF. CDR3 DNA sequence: TGCGCCAGCAGCCCCTTCCGTAGTAGCGGGGGGGCTGATGAGCAGTTCTTC.

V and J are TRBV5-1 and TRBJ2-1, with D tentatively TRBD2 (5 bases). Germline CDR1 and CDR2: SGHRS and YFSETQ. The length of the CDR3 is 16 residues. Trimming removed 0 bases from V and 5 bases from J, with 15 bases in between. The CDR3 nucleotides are TGCGCCAGCAGCTTGGGAACGGCAGGACTTCACAATGAGCAGTTCTTC. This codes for CASSLGTAGLHNEQFF.

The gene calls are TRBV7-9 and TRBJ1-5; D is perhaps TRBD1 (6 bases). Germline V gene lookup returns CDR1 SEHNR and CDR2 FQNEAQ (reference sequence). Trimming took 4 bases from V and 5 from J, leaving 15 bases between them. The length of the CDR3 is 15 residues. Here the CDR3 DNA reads TGTGCCAGCAGCTCCGTAGGGGGGAGGGATCAGCCCCAGCATTTT. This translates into CASSSVGGRDQPQHF.

The CDR3 DNA follows: TGTGCCAGCAGTTACGGGGGGAGGGCCCTCGATGAGCAGTTCTTC. The encoded protein is CASSYGGRALDEQFF. The chain carries TRBV6-5 and TRBJ2-1, with TRBD2 identical over 7 bases. Losses at the gene ends were 2 bases for V and 8 bases for J; bases not matched to a gene: 9. The CDR3 spans 15 residues. Germline V gene data show CDR1 as MNHEY and CDR2 as SVGAGI.

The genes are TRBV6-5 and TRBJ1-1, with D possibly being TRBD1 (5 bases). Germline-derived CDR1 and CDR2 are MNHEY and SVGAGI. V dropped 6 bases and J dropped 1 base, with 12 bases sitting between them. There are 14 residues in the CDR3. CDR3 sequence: CASSDGHPNTEAFF. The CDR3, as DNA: TGTGCCAGCAGCGATGGACATCCGAACACTGAAGCTTTCTTT.

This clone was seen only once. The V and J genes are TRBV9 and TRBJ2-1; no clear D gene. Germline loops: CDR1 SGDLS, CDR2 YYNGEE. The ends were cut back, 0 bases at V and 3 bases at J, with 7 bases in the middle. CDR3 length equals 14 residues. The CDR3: CASSVVLYYNEQFF. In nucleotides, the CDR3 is TGTGCCAGCAGCGTAGTTCTGTACTACAATGAGCAGTTCTTC.

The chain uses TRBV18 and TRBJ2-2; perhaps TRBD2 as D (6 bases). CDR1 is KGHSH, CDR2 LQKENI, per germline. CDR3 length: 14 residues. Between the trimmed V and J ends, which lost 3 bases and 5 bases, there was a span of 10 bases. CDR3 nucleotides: TGTGCCAGCTCACCCCTGAGCGGGACCGGGGAGCTGTTTTTT. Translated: CASSPLSGTGELFF.

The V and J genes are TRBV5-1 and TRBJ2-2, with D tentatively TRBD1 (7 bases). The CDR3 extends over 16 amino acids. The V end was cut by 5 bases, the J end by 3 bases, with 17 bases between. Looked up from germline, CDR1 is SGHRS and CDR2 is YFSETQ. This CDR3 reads CASSRQGRGDTGELFF. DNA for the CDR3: TGCGCCAGCAGTCGACAGGGTAGGGGGGACACCGGGGAGCTGTTTTTT.

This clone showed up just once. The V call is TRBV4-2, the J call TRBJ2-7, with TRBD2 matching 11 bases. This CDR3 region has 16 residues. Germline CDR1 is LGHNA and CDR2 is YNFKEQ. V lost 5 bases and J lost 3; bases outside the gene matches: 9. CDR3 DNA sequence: TGTGCCAGCAGCATGCGGACTAGCGGGCTCTACTACGAGCAGTACTTC. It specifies CASSMRTSGLYYEQYF.

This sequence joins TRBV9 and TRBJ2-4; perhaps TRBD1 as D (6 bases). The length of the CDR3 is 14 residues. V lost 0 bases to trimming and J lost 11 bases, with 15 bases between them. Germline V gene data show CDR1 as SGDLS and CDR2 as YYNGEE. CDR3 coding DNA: TGTGCCAGCAGCGTAGACAGGGCGTTCGGCGTTCAGTACTTC. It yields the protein CASSVDRAFGVQYF.

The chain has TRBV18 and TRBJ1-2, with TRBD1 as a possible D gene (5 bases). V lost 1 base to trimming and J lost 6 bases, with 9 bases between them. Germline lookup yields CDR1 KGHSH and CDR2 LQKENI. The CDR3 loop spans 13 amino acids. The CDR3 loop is CASSPRGRDGYTF. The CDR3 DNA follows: TGTGCCAGCTCACCACGGGGGAGGGATGGCTACACCTTC. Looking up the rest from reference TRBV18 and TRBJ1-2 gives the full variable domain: NAGVMQNPRHLVRRRGQEARLRCSPMKGHSHVYWYRQLPEEGLKFMVYLQKENIIDESGMPKERFSAEFPKEGPSILRIQQVVRGDSAAYFCASSPRGRDGYTFGSGTRLTVV.